These T cell receptor beta chains were read from a single sample in a study of OX40 agonist ivuxolimab in advanced cancers. Clones were read by immunoSEQ multiplex PCR, and TCRdb kept only the in-frame ones, dropping some. The data show 50,000 to 75,000 clones, with around four fifths seen just once and less than 3.5% held by the top ten. Sequencing was performed on CD4+ or CD8+ T cells sorted from blood, taken in a trial of the OX40 agonist ivuxolimab. Receptors originate from an adult with an advanced solid tumor such as melanoma, head and neck, liver or kidney cancer. The CDR3 runs from the conserved cysteine through the conserved F or W. D genes are given only for firm matches. Some rows have no size entry. The others give once, few or many, or a class for an expanded clone.

once 16 TRBJ1-4 . TRBV6-1 CASSVDNSLANEKLFF TGTGCCAGCAGTGTGGACAACTCCTTGGCTAATGAAAAACTGTTTTTT
few 15 TRBJ1-6 . TRBV7-9 CASSPIRDLNSPLHF TGTGCCAGCAGCCCCATACGGGACCTGAATTCACCCCTCCACTTT
. 16 TRBJ1-1 TRBD1 TRBV19 CASRVTDRGLNTEAFF TGTGCCAGTAGAGTTACCGACAGGGGTTTGAACACTGAAGCTTTCTTT
. 16 TRBJ2-7 TRBD1 TRBV15 CATSRGGTASSYEQYF TGTGCCACCAGCAGGGGTGGGACAGCGAGCTCCTACGAGCAGTACTTC
. 14 TRBJ1-2 TRBD1 TRBV2 CASRRQGFDYGYTF TGTGCCAGCAGAAGACAGGGGTTTGACTATGGCTACACCTTC
. 14 TRBJ2-7 . TRBV6-1 CASSEPPMGQKQYF TGTGCCAGCAGTGAACCTCCGATGGGACAAAAGCAGTACTTC
. 17 TRBJ1-5 . TRBV18 CASSPTFSAGSNQPQHF TGTGCCAGCTCACCAACGTTCTCGGCGGGTAGCAATCAGCCCCAGCATTTT
. 16 TRBJ2-5 TRBD1 TRBV28 CASSKPGQGSGETQYF TGTGCCAGCAGTAAACCGGGACAGGGGTCGGGAGAGACCCAGTACTTC
. 16 TRBJ2-1 TRBD2 TRBV5-6 CASSWGSGSSYNEQFF TGTGCCAGCAGCTGGGGGAGCGGGAGTTCCTACAATGAGCAGTTCTTC
. 14 TRBJ2-2 . TRBV29-1 CSVEPRVNTGELFF TGCAGCGTTGAACCCAGGGTGAACACCGGGGAGCTGTTTTTT
. 15 TRBJ2-2 TRBD1 TRBV5-1 CASRSGTGYTGELFF TGCGCCAGCAGATCCGGGACAGGGTACACCGGGGAGCTGTTTTTT
. 13 TRBJ1-1 . TRBV6-1 CASSDPMNTEAFF TGTGCCAGCAGTGATCCCATGAACACTGAAGCTTTCTTT
. 12 TRBJ2-5 . TRBV10-3 CAIRSEEETQYF TGTGCCATCCGGTCCGAAGAAGAGACCCAGTACTTC
. 12 TRBJ1-1 . TRBV19 CASSMALGRAFF TGTGCCAGTAGTATGGCCCTAGGTCGAGCTTTCTTT
. 15 TRBJ2-2 . TRBV29-1 CSGRTGTPNTGELFF TGCAGCGGCAGAACCGGGACTCCGAACACCGGGGAGCTGTTTTTT
. 14 TRBJ1-1 . TRBV7-9 CASSRVGGSTEAFF TGTGCCAGCAGCCGCGTAGGGGGTTCTACTGAAGCTTTCTTT
. 13 TRBJ2-5 . TRBV6-6 CASSYQGRETQYF TGTGCCAGCAGTTATCAGGGGCGGGAGACCCAGTACTTC
. 15 TRBJ1-5 . TRBV25-1 CARTGPPGTRDPQHF TGTGCCAGGACTGGACCCCCAGGGACCCGGGATCCCCAGCATTTT
once 12 TRBJ1-1 . TRBV7-6 CASSLTDTEAFF TGTGCCAGCAGCTTAACGGACACTGAAGCTTTCTTT
. 18 TRBJ2-6 . TRBV10-3 CAIHEERTDLSGANVLTF TGTGCCATTCACGAGGAGCGGACAGACCTCTCTGGGGCCAACGTCCTGACTTTC
. 15 TRBJ2-7 TRBD2 TRBV5-1 CASSFGSGGKYEQYF TGCGCCAGCAGCTTTGGTAGCGGGGGGAAGTACGAGCAGTACTTC
. 14 TRBJ2-7 . TRBV6-5 CASSYHSEAYEQYF TGTGCCAGCAGTTACCACAGCGAAGCGTACGAGCAGTACTTC
. 14 TRBJ1-6 TRBD1 TRBV2 CASSGTGDNSPLHF TGTGCCAGCAGTGGGACAGGGGATAATTCACCCCTCCACTTT
few 13 TRBJ1-2 . TRBV6-5 CASSYSTGSGYTF TGTGCCAGCAGTTACTCTACGGGGTCTGGCTACACCTTC
. 11 TRBJ2-1 . TRBV20-1 CSATSHNEQFF TGCAGTGCTACCAGCCACAATGAGCAGTTCTTC
. 16 TRBJ2-6 . TRBV15 CATSTFRGPGANVLTF TGTGCCACCAGCACCTTCAGGGGCCCTGGGGCCAACGTCCTGACTTTC
. 12 TRBJ2-7 . TRBV7-6 CASSLMLAEQYF TGTGCCAGCAGCTTAATGTTAGCCGAGCAGTACTTC
. 15 TRBJ1-6 TRBD1 TRBV30 CAWNRHRGQSSPLHF TGTGCCTGGAATCGGCACAGGGGGCAGAGTTCACCCCTCCACTTT
once 15 TRBJ1-2 TRBD1 TRBV28 CASSLGSDRDYGYTF TGTGCCAGCAGCCTCGGTTCGGACAGGGACTATGGCTACACCTTC
once 12 TRBJ2-3 . TRBV5-1 CASSLDRETQYF TGCGCCAGCAGCTTGGACAGGGAGACGCAGTATTTT
. 14 TRBJ1-5 . TRBV7-8 CASSLYDSNQPQHF TGTGCCAGCAGCTTGTACGATAGCAATCAGCCCCAGCATTTT
. 14 TRBJ2-5 TRBD2 TRBV5-6 CASSLFGGLETQYF TGTGCCAGCAGCTTGTTCGGGGGGTTGGAGACCCAGTACTTC
. 15 TRBJ2-2 TRBD1 TRBV5-8 CASTTGTGSTGELFF TGTGCCAGCACTACCGGGACAGGGAGCACCGGGGAGCTGTTTTTT
few 14 TRBJ2-7 TRBD1 TRBV19 CASNPGDREGEQYF TGTGCCAGTAACCCAGGGGACAGGGAGGGCGAGCAGTACTTC
. 12 TRBJ2-5 . TRBV11-2 CASSSRLETQYF TGTGCCAGCAGCTCACGGCTGGAGACCCAGTACTTC
. 13 TRBJ2-2 . TRBV7-3 CASSRRDTGELFF TGTGCCAGCAGCCGCAGGGACACCGGGGAGCTGTTTTTT
. 14 TRBJ2-7 TRBD2 TRBV28 CASSRLAGLYEQYF TGTGCCAGCAGCAGACTAGCGGGACTATACGAGCAGTACTTC
. 14 TRBJ1-1 TRBD1 TRBV9 CASSKTGMNTEAFF TGTGCCAGCAGCAAGACAGGGATGAACACTGAAGCTTTCTTT
. 14 TRBJ1-5 . TRBV15 CATSRGPANQPQHF TGTGCCACCAGCAGAGGGCCGGCCAATCAGCCCCAGCATTTT
few 15 TRBJ1-6 TRBD1 TRBV28 CASSRDRGQYSPLHF TGTGCCAGCAGTCGGGACAGGGGGCAGTATTCACCCCTCCACTTT
. 14 TRBJ2-3 TRBD1 TRBV28 CASSTGQGTDTQYF TGTGCCAGCAGTACAGGACAGGGCACAGATACGCAGTATTTT
. 16 TRBJ1-1 . TRBV11-3 CASSLETPRVGTEAFF TGTGCCAGCAGCTTAGAGACTCCTAGGGTTGGTACTGAAGCTTTCTTT
. 15 TRBJ2-1 TRBD1 TRBV6-5 CASSYSKDRVMVQFF TGTGCCAGCAGTTACTCGAAGGACAGGGTAATGGTGCAGTTCTTC
. 15 TRBJ2-1 . TRBV28 CASSFHRAGYNEQFF TGTGCCAGCAGTTTTCACAGGGCTGGGTACAATGAGCAGTTCTTC
. 14 TRBJ1-6 . TRBV28 CATLGRRNNSPLHF TGTGCCACACTGGGACGGCGGAATAATTCACCCCTCCACTTT
. 14 TRBJ2-7 . TRBV2 CASSEGPDLYEQYF TGTGCCAGCAGTGAAGGCCCCGATCTATACGAGCAGTACTTC
. 14 TRBJ1-1 TRBD1 TRBV6-1 CASSRQGADTEAFF TGTGCCAGCAGTCGACAGGGGGCAGACACTGAAGCTTTCTTT
. 14 TRBJ1-5 . TRBV27 CASSLRGTSQPQHF TGTGCCAGCAGTTTACGGGGAACGAGTCAGCCCCAGCATTTT
. 13 TRBJ1-1 TRBD1 TRBV5-4 CASSWGQGARAFF TGTGCCAGCAGCTGGGGACAGGGGGCTCGGGCTTTCTTT
. 13 TRBJ2-7 . TRBV18 CASSPPLSYEQYF TGTGCCAGCTCACCACCTCTTTCGTACGAGCAGTACTTC
. 15 TRBJ2-2 . TRBV5-1 CASSLGTPGTAELFF TGCGCCAGCAGCCTTGGCACGCCCGGGACTGCGGAGCTGTTTTTT
. 14 TRBJ2-5 . TRBV19 CASSIWGAGETQYF TGTGCCAGTAGTATTTGGGGGGCCGGGGAGACCCAGTACTTC
. 20 TRBJ1-1 . TRBV30 CAWSRPRELGGFGHNTEAFF TGTGCCTGGAGTCGCCCCCGAGAGCTTGGGGGTTTTGGCCATAACACTGAAGCTTTCTTT
. 13 TRBJ2-7 . TRBV6-5 CASSYSRGYEQYF TGTGCCAGCAGTTACTCGAGGGGCTACGAGCAGTACTTC
. 16 TRBJ2-3 TRBD2 TRBV7-8 CASSLGAGGLTDTQYF TGTGCCAGCAGCTTAGGAGCGGGGGGGCTTACAGATACGCAGTATTTT
. 16 TRBJ1-3 . TRBV9 CASSTGPSPSGNTIYF TGTGCCAGCAGCACAGGACCGTCGCCCTCTGGAAACACCATATATTTT
. 13 TRBJ1-2 TRBD1 TRBV19 CASSKGQDYGYTF TGTGCCAGTAGTAAGGGACAGGACTATGGCTACACCTTC